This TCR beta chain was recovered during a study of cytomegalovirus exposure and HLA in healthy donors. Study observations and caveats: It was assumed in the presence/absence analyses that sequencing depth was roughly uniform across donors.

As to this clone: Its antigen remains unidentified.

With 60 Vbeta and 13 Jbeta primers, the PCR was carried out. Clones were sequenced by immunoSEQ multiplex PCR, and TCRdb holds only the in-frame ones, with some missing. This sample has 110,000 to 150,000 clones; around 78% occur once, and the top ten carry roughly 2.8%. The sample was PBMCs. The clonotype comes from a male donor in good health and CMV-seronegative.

The CDR3 coding sequence is TGCGCCAGCAGCCAAGAGAGGTATTATAGCAATCAGCCCCAGCATTTT. This encodes CASSQERYYSNQPQHF. The rearrangement links TRBV4-3 to TRBJ1-5; D is unresolved. The CDR3 has 16 amino acids. Germline CDR1 LGHNA, CDR2 YSLEER. Trimming removed 0 bases from V and 0 bases from J, with 9 bases in between.